This T cell receptor beta chain was recovered during a study of T cell changes during pregnancy in multiple sclerosis. CDR1 is SGHRS and CDR2 is YFSETQ in the germline V gene. The V segment lost 0 bases and the J segment 4 bases; nucleotides outside the gene matches: 6. CDR3 size: 16 residues. The repertoire was sequenced with immunoSEQ multiplex PCR; TCRdb's copy has only in-frame clones and lacks some. The data contain around 95,000 clones, approximately 92% of them seen just once; the ten biggest clones take up 1.9%. The sample here was peripheral blood, taken after pregnancy. The chain employs TRBV5-1 and TRBJ2-1, with TRBD2 matching over 8 bases. This clonotype originated in a female donor with multiple sclerosis, enrolled in a pregnancy study. CDR3 sequence reads: CASSLVGLAGYNEQFF. DNA of the CDR3: TGCGCCAGCAGCTTGGTTGGTTTAGCGGGATACAATGAGCAGTTCTTC.